The rows below give T cell receptor beta chains drawn from one sample of a study of response to subunit inactivated influenza vaccine. Via MiXCR, TCRdb re-called the RT-PCR reads, giving one row per CDR3 protein. The table lists 500,000 to 600,000 distinct CDR3 sequences, approximately 15% of them singletons. Sequencing used PBMCs from blood, obtained 11 to 12 days after vaccination. Receptors were obtained from a middle-aged man who received an inactivated influenza vaccine. Each CDR3 is given with its conserved first and last residue. Each record gives: clone size, J gene, CDR3 length, V gene, D gene, CDR3 protein, CDR3 DNA. A D gene is named only where the DNA matches it firmly. Rows give clone size only sometimes, using once, few, many, or a class for an expanded clone.

many TRBJ2-3 10 TRBV29-1 . CSVDSDTQYF TGCAGCGTTGACTCAGATACGCAGTATTTT
. TRBJ2-5 13 TRBV4-2 . CASSQDGDQTQYF TGTGCCAGCAGCCAAGATGGGGACCAGACCCAGTACTTC
. TRBJ2-1 12 TRBV12-3/TRBV12-4 . CASKASKNEQFF TGTGCCAGCAAAGCCTCGAAGAACGAGCAGTTCTTC
many TRBJ2-3 15 TRBV19 . CASSSGGLGTDTQYF TGTGCCAGTAGTAGCGGGGGCTTGGGCACAGATACGCAGTATTTT
. TRBJ1-1 15 TRBV6-5 TRBD1 CASSYSGTGANEAFF TGTGCCAGCAGTTACTCCGGCACAGGGGCAAATGAAGCTTTCTTT
. TRBJ1-2 12 TRBV7-9 TRBD1 CASSFTGVGYTF TGTGCCAGCAGCTTTACAGGGGTGGGCTACACCTTC
few TRBJ1-5 15 TRBV4-2 TRBD1 CASSQDLTGGQPQHF TGTGCCAGCAGCCAAGATCTAACAGGGGGTCAGCCCCAGCATTTT
few TRBJ1-5 16 TRBV5-6 TRBD1 CASSLAGQGKGQPQHF TGTGCCAGCAGCTTGGCGGGACAGGGGAAAGGACAGCCCCAGCATTTT
. TRBJ1-4 15 TRBV3-1 . CASSQVMGQREKLFF TGTGCCAGCAGCCAAGTGATGGGGCAGAGAGAAAAACTGTTTTTT
few TRBJ2-7 15 TRBV6-5 . CASSYSWSGASEQYF TGTGCCAGCAGTTACTCTTGGAGTGGGGCCTCCGAGCAGTACTTC
. TRBJ2-3 16 TRBV11-2 . CASSLEVTGREDTQYF TGTGCCAGCAGCTTAGAGGTTACAGGCCGAGAAGATACGCAGTATTTT
few TRBJ2-7 15 TRBV27 TRBD2 CASKGTSGSSYEQYF TGTGCCAGCAAGGGGACTAGCGGAAGCTCCTACGAGCAGTACTTC
. TRBJ1-1 14 TRBV3-1 . CASSGREGYTEAFF TGTGCCAGCAGCGGCCGGGAGGGGTACACTGAAGCTTTCTTT
. TRBJ2-7 19 TRBV11-1 TRBD1 CASRIGNTQGQGSSYEQYF TGTGCCAGCAGGATTGGGAACACTCAAGGACAGGGGAGCTCCTACGAGCAGTACTTC
. TRBJ2-3 14 TRBV30 TRBD1 CAWRQGISTDTQYF TGTGCCTGGAGACAGGGGATTAGCACAGATACGCAGTATTTT
few TRBJ2-3 15 TRBV7-2 TRBD2 CASSLSSGNADTQYF TGTGCCAGCAGCTTAAGTAGCGGGAATGCAGATACGCAGTATTTT
few TRBJ2-5 15 TRBV5-1 TRBD2 CASSTSGGPQETQYF TGCGCCAGCAGCACTAGCGGGGGCCCTCAAGAGACCCAGTACTTC
. TRBJ2-5 14 TRBV28 . CASSLWGEGETQYF TGTGCCAGCAGTTTATGGGGGGAAGGCGAGACCCAGTACTTC
few TRBJ1-3 14 TRBV12-3/TRBV12-4 TRBD1 CASSQTGSRNTIYF TGTGCCAGCAGCCAGACAGGGTCTAGAAACACCATATATTTT
. TRBJ2-1 12 TRBV5-6 . CASSWEHNEQFF TGTGCCAGCAGTTGGGAGCACAATGAGCAGTTCTTC
. TRBJ2-5 14 TRBV3-1 TRBD2 CASSLKGGSETQYF TGTGCCAGCAGCCTAAAGGGAGGGAGCGAGACCCAGTACTTC
few TRBJ1-1 16 TRBV20-1 . CSAFGIRTERNTEAFF TGCAGTGCTTTCGGGATTCGGACGGAGAGGAACACTGAAGCTTTCTTT
. TRBJ1-1 13 TRBV20-1 TRBD1 CSANQGGFNEAFF TGCAGTGCTAATCAGGGGGGGTTCAATGAAGCTTTCTTT
few TRBJ1-6 15 TRBV7-9 TRBD1 CASSWATGSGSPLHF TGTGCCAGCAGCTGGGCGACAGGGTCGGGCTCACCCCTCCACTTT
. TRBJ2-2 13 TRBV24-1 . CATSSRNTGELFF TGTGCCACCAGCTCCAGGAACACCGGGGAGCTGTTTTTT
few TRBJ1-5 17 TRBV7-8 TRBD1 CASSLQDRGLWNQPQHF TGTGCCAGCAGCTTACAGGACAGGGGGCTTTGGAATCAGCCCCAGCATTTT
few TRBJ2-7 13 TRBV30 . CAWSFGGLPEQYF TGTGCCTGGAGCTTCGGGGGGCTTCCCGAGCAGTACTTC
. TRBJ1-6 14 TRBV3-1 . CASSQESRDSPLHF TGTGCCAGCAGCCAAGAGTCCAGGGATTCACCCCTCCACTTT
few TRBJ2-5 12 TRBV7-9 . CASAPMGETQYF TGTGCCAGCGCTCCGATGGGAGAGACCCAGTACTTC
many TRBJ2-1 18 TRBV20-1 TRBD2 CSAMGLAGGTLSYNEQFF TGCAGTGCTATGGGACTAGCGGGGGGTACACTCTCCTACAATGAGCAGTTCTTC
. TRBJ2-7 13 TRBV5-1 . CASSSTNSYEQYF TGCGCCAGCAGCTCTACAAACAGCTACGAGCAGTACTTC
few TRBJ2-7 15 TRBV6-5 TRBD1 CASSYEGAYSYEQYF TGTGCCAGCAGTTACGAGGGGGCATACTCCTACGAGCAGTACTTC
. TRBJ2-5 13 TRBV20-1 . CSAIPVAEETQYF TGCAGTGCCATTCCAGTAGCGGAAGAGACCCAGTACTTC
. TRBJ2-7 15 TRBV5-1 . CASSKGALNRNEQYF TGCGCCAGCAGCAAGGGAGCCCTTAATCGGAACGAGCAGTACTTC
. TRBJ2-2 15 TRBV12-3/TRBV12-4 TRBD2 CASSAAGGPIGELFF TGTGCCAGCAGTGCAGCGGGGGGGCCAATCGGGGAGCTGTTTTTT
. TRBJ2-1 15 TRBV6-5 . CASSYSGGEGNEQFF TGTGCCAGCAGTTACTCGGGGGGCGAGGGGAATGAGCAGTTCTTC
. TRBJ2-7 15 TRBV5-6 . CASSLRSNRVYEQYF TGTGCCAGCAGCTTACGTTCGAACAGGGTCTACGAGCAGTACTTC
. TRBJ2-7 14 TRBV29-1 . CSVDGGSSSYEQYF TGCAGCGTTGATGGGGGGTCCAGCTCCTACGAGCAGTACTTC
few TRBJ1-2 13 TRBV7-9 TRBD1 CASSSDRKIAYTF TGTGCCAGCAGCTCGGACAGGAAAATCGCCTACACCTTC
. TRBJ2-7 13 TRBV27 . CASRQRGAYEQYF TGTGCCAGCAGGCAGAGGGGGGCCTACGAGCAGTACTTC
few TRBJ2-1 15 TRBV4-3 . CASSQDPEGYNEQFF TGCGCCAGCAGCCAAGATCCCGAGGGATACAATGAGCAGTTCTTC
. TRBJ2-3 12 TRBV4-1 . CASSQALDTQYF TGCGCCAGCAGCCAAGCCCTCGATACGCAGTATTTT
once TRBJ2-1 14 TRBV20-1 . CSARDGDFYNEQFF TGCAGTGCTAGAGACGGGGACTTTTACAATGAGCAGTTCTTC
few TRBJ2-7 15 TRBV7-8 TRBD2 CASSILGLAPYEQYF TGTGCCAGCAGCATATTAGGACTAGCACCCTACGAGCAGTACTTC